Listed here are 15 T cell receptor beta chains from one sample, sequenced in a study of OX40 agonist ivuxolimab in advanced cancers. This table comes from immunoSEQ multiplex PCR, and its TCRdb copy is limited to in-frame clones, with some not included. The sample records tens of thousands of clones, roughly 85% being singletons. The starting material was CD4+ or CD8+ T cells sorted from blood, obtained in a trial of the OX40 agonist ivuxolimab. The receptors were sampled from an adult with an advanced solid tumor such as melanoma, head and neck, liver or kidney cancer.

The chain has TRBV5-1 and TRBJ2-5; 9 positions match TRBD2. This CDR3 region has 15 residues. V gave up 0 bases and J gave up 2 bases; unmatched junction bases: 2. Germline lookup yields CDR1 SGHRS and CDR2 YFSETQ. Here the CDR3 DNA reads TGCGCCAGCAGCTTGGCGCTAGCGGGACAAGAGACCCAGTACTTC. The encoded protein is CASSLALAGQETQYF.

The chain uses TRBV19 and TRBJ2-5; 8 nucleotides align to TRBD2. The CDR3 has 17 residues. J was trimmed by 0 bases and V by 5 bases; bases with no gene match: 11. Germline-derived CDR1 and CDR2 are LNHDA and SQIVND (reference sequence). CDR3: CASSSIGAGVDQETQYF. CDR3 coding DNA: TGTGCCAGTAGTTCAATCGGAGCGGGAGTAGACCAAGAGACCCAGTACTTC. Full variable domain (outside the CDR3, taken from reference TRBV19 and TRBJ2-5): DGGITQSPKYLFRKEGQNVTLSCEQNLNHDAMYWYRQDPGQGLRLIYYSQIVNDFQKGDIAEGYSVSREKKESFPLTVTSAQKNPTAFYLCASSSIGAGVDQETQYFGPGTRLLVL.

The chain is built from TRBV7-9 and TRBJ1-4; 7 bases are a match to TRBD1. J gave up 7 bases and V 5 bases, and 4 bases lay outside the gene matches. There are 13 residues in the CDR3. Germline assignment: CDR1 SEHNR and CDR2 FQNEAQ (reference sequence). The CDR3 here is CASSPRDSEKLFF. The CDR3 DNA is TGTGCCAGCAGCCCAAGGGACAGTGAAAAACTGTTTTTT.

V gene TRBV27 combines with J gene TRBJ2-5, with 7 bases aligning to TRBD1. The CDR3 consists of 13 residues. Trimming took 5 bases from V and 3 from J; bases not matched to a gene: 3. The germline CDR1 and CDR2 sequences are MNHEY and SMNVEV (reference sequence). CDR3 sequence reads: CASSRDREETQYF. CDR3 coding DNA: TGTGCCAGCAGTCGAGACAGGGAAGAGACCCAGTACTTC.

This rearrangement joins TRBV28 to TRBJ1-5; 9 positions agree with TRBD1. The ends lost 6 bases at V and 7 bases at J; junction bases unmatched: 10. The V gene's germline CDR1 is MDHEN and CDR2 SYDVKM. There are 15 residues in the CDR3. The CDR3 is CASRPEQGAGQPQHF. The CDR3 region has the DNA TGTGCCAGCAGACCAGAACAGGGGGCTGGGCAGCCCCAGCATTTT.

V and J are TRBV7-3 and TRBJ2-1; D remains unclear. The CDR3 spans 14 residues. Trimming took 1 base from V and 5 from J, leaving 9 bases between them. Per the germline V gene, CDR1 is SGHTA and CDR2 is FQGTGA. CDR3 coding DNA: TGTGCCAGCAGCTTAAGCTATCCCAACAATGAGCAGTTCTTC. It encodes CASSLSYPNNEQFF. The variable domain in full, completed from reference TRBV7-3 and TRBJ2-1, reads GAGVSQTPSNKVTEKGKYVELRCDPISGHTALYWYRQSLGQGPEFLIYFQGTGAADDSGLPNDRFFAVRPEGSVSTLKIQRTERGDSAVYLCASSLSYPNNEQFFGPGTRLTVL.

The gene calls are TRBV27 and TRBJ2-1, with a weak D call TRBD2 (6 bases). This CDR3 contains 14 residues. Germline loops: CDR1 MNHEY, CDR2 SMNVEV (reference sequence). V lost 1 base and J lost 6, with 10 bases in between. CDR3 nucleotide sequence: TGTGCCAGCAGTTTATGGGGGGAAGGCAATGAGCAGTTCTTC. Translating it yields CASSLWGEGNEQFF.

The genes are TRBV5-5 and TRBJ1-2; D is ambiguous. V lost 0 bases to trimming and J lost 8 bases, with 14 bases between them. The CDR3 runs to 14 residues. Per germline, CDR1 SGHKS and CDR2 YYEKEE (reference sequence). The CDR3 region has the DNA TGTGCCAGCAGCTTGGCCCAAGGACTGGGGGGCTACACCTTC. The encoded protein is CASSLAQGLGGYTF.

The CDR3 loop is CASSFSGYGEQFF. The DNA of the CDR3 is TGTGCCAGCAGCTTTTCCGGGTACGGTGAGCAGTTCTTC. This chain links TRBV5-6 with TRBJ2-1; D is uncertain. CDR1 SGHDT and CDR2 YYEEEE come from the germline V gene. CDR3 size: 13 residues. Trimming removed 2 bases at V and 9 bases at J, with 12 bases between.

This chain connects TRBV7-8 to TRBJ2-5, with 12 positions matching TRBD2. Germline V gene lookup returns CDR1 SGHVS and CDR2 FQNEAQ. V was clipped by 0 bases and J by 6 bases; unmatched bases: 14. This CDR3 spans 19 amino acids. The chain's CDR3 is CASSLASSGRAGYVQTQYF. In DNA, the CDR3 is TGTGCCAGCAGCTTAGCGTCTAGCGGGAGGGCCGGTTATGTCCAGACCCAGTACTTC.

V usage is TRBV5-1 and J usage is TRBJ2-1; maybe TRBD1 (6 bases). V lost 4 bases and J lost 4, with 9 bases in between. The CDR3 consists of 13 residues. Germline CDR1 is SGHRS and CDR2 is YFSETQ. CDR3 bases: TGCGCCAGCAGCATACAGGGATACAATGAGCAGTTCTTC. Residues: CASSIQGYNEQFF.

The rearrangement joins TRBV6-4 to TRBJ1-1, with TRBD1 as a possible D gene (5 bases). The germline gives CDR1 MRHNA, CDR2 SNTAGT. The CDR3 has 14 amino acids. The V and J ends lost 6 bases and 5 bases respectively, with 16 bases between them. For the CDR3, the DNA is TGTGCCAGCAGCGCTACATGGGAGGGGACTGAAGCTTTCTTT. This gives the protein CASSATWEGTEAFF.

Concerning this clone: Within the sample, other DNA sequences also encode this same CDR3. This chain connects TRBV30 to TRBJ2-2, with no clear D. This CDR3 has 13 amino acids. Germline-derived CDR1 and CDR2 are GTSNPN and SVGIG (reference sequence). V gave up 0 bases and J gave up 5 bases, with 7 bases separating them. The CDR3: CAWSVPGTGELFF. The CDR3, as DNA: TGTGCCTGGAGTGTACCAGGAACCGGGGAGCTGTTTTTT.

The chain links TRBV7-9 to TRBJ1-1; 8 bases map to TRBD1. V was clipped by 6 bases and J by 0 bases; unmatched bases: 6. The germline gives CDR1 SEHNR, CDR2 FQNEAQ (reference sequence). The CDR3 is 15 amino acids. In DNA, the CDR3 is TGTGCCAGCAGTGTGCAGGGGGCGATGAACACTGAAGCTTTCTTT. Translating it yields CASSVQGAMNTEAFF.

The chain uses TRBV6-1 and TRBJ1-5; 9 bases agree with TRBD1. V gave up 7 bases and J gave up 6 bases; unmatched junction bases: 7. Germline loops: CDR1 MNHNS, CDR2 SASEGT. This CDR3 is 14 amino acids long. CDR3 region: CASIRTGAGQPQHF. The CDR3 region has the DNA TGTGCCAGCATACGGACAGGGGCGGGTCAGCCCCAGCATTTT.